One and the same sample provided the 10 T cell receptor beta chains below, sequenced in a study of regulatory T cells in long-lasting Graves disease. Documented time point: newly diagnosed GD, antithyroid drugs for less than 3 months. Making the TCR library involved RNA that had been extracted from PBMCs. The TCR beta library used iRepertoire HTBI primers with Arm-PCR amplification of CDR3. TCRdb re-called the multiplex PCR reads through MiXCR, storing one row per CDR3 protein. Of fewer than 550,000 distinct CDR3 sequences detected, less than 20% appear once; the ten largest clones hold about 23%. The sample was also reused in another study, on T cells in Graves' hyperthyroidism and ophthalmopathy.

This specimen consisted of peripheral blood mononuclear cells (PBMCs), obtained at new diagnosis, from a patient treated with antithyroid drugs. These receptors all come from a woman in her late teens or twenties with Graves disease.

CDR3 residues: CAGSRTVEETQYF. CDR3 nucleotide sequence: TGTGCCGGGTCCCGGACAGTAGAAGAGACCCAGTACTTC. The chain uses TRBV2 and TRBJ2-5; D may be TRBD1 (6 bases). Germline CDR1 is SNHLY and CDR2 is FYNNEI. V dropped 11 bases and J dropped 3 bases, with 16 bases sitting between them. This CDR3 has 13 residues.

This clonotype was recorded at least ten times. This chain uses TRBV9 with TRBJ1-1; no definite D call. CDR3 length: 13 residues. Germline loops: CDR1 SGDLS, CDR2 YYNGEE. Trimming removed 2 bases at V and 3 bases at J, with 8 bases between. The CDR3 here is CASSVGKDTEAFF. Written as DNA, the CDR3 is TGTGCCAGCAGCGTCGGGAAGGACACTGAAGCTTTCTTT.

The chain couples TRBV3-1 to TRBJ1-5; D gene ambiguous. Trimming left V 1 base short and J 2 bases short, with 18 bases between. Germline V gene sequence: CDR1 LGHDT, CDR2 YNNKEL (reference sequence). The CDR3 runs to 18 residues. The CDR3 bases are TGTGCCAGCAGCCAAGCGAGTGCAGGCCTACGCGGCAATCAGCCCCAGCATTTT. Protein product: CASSQASAGLRGNQPQHF.

Regarding this clonotype: A read error may explain this, as a much larger clone is one base away. The V and J genes are TRBV18 and TRBJ2-7, with 8 bases that match TRBD1. With 4 bases clipped from V and 2 bases from J, the junction kept 7 bases outside the gene matches. Germline V gives CDR1 KGHSH, CDR2 LQKENI. The CDR3 is made up of 15 amino acids. CDR3 loop: CASSLSGQAPYEQYF. The CDR3 DNA is TGTGCCAGCTCACTTTCGGGACAGGCCCCCTACGAGCAGTACTTC.

The chain has TRBV12-5 and TRBJ2-1; unclear D gene. Germline V gene lookup returns CDR1 LGHNT and CDR2 FRNRAP. Trimming shortened V by 1 base and J by 15 bases, and 13 bases separated the two germline ends. This CDR3 has 12 amino acids. In nucleotides, the CDR3 is TGTGCTAGTGGTTTGGGGGGAACGGCTCCGTTCTTC. It is translated as CASGLGGTAPFF. Variable domain in full (rest from reference TRBV12-5 and TRBJ2-1): DARVTQTPRHKVTEMGQEVTMRCQPILGHNTVFWYRQTMMQGLELLAYFRNRAPLDDSGMPKDRFSAEMPDATLATLKIQPSEPRDSAVYFCASGLGGTAPFFGPGTRLTVL.

This clonotype was seen at least ten times. The chain employs TRBV2 and TRBJ2-1; 7 nucleotides line up with TRBD2. Germline V gives CDR1 SNHLY, CDR2 FYNNEI. Germline trimming cut 7 bases from V and 3 bases from J; bases unmatched to any gene: 6. This CDR3 comprises 14 residues. The DNA of the CDR3 is TGTGCCAGCACCGATGGACTAGTCTACAATGAGCAGTTCTTC. Protein sequence: CASTDGLVYNEQFF.

In its sample, this clonotype was seen many times. The CDR3 DNA sequence: TGTGCCAGCAGTTCGGGACAGGGGAACTCTGGAAACACCATATATTTT. Amino acid sequence: CASSSGQGNSGNTIYF. The rearrangement joins TRBV12-3 or TRBV12-4 to TRBJ1-3, with 10 nucleotides matching TRBD1. The V segment lost 4 bases and the J segment 0 bases; nucleotides outside the gene matches: 3. CDR3 length equals 16 residues.

This clonotype appeared many times. This chain links TRBV12-3 or TRBV12-4 with TRBJ1-1; no clear D gene. There are 14 residues in the CDR3. Trimming removed 3 bases from V and 3 bases from J, with 11 bases in between. The chain's CDR3 is CASSFSGPHTEAFF. DNA for the CDR3: TGTGCCAGCAGTTTTTCCGGACCGCACACTGAAGCTTTCTTT.

This clonotype was observed many times. CDR3 DNA sequence: TGTGCCAGCAGAGGGACAGGGGGCGCCTACGAGCAGTACTTC. Residues: CASRGTGGAYEQYF. The chain employs TRBV28 and TRBJ2-7, with TRBD1 identical over 12 bases. Germline lookup yields CDR1 MDHEN and CDR2 SYDVKM. V lost 6 bases to trimming and J lost 2 bases; unmatched junction nucleotides: 2. This CDR3 region has 14 residues.

This clonotype was counted at least ten times. V usage is TRBV7-8 and J usage is TRBJ2-5, with 7 bases that match TRBD2. V lost 6 bases, J lost 3 bases, and 7 bases stayed unmatched. The CDR3 is 14 residues long. Germline V gene data show CDR1 as SGHVS and CDR2 as FQNEAQ. The CDR3 spells CASSTPGLKETQYF. CDR3 DNA sequence: TGTGCCAGCAGTACACCGGGACTAAAAGAGACCCAGTACTTC.